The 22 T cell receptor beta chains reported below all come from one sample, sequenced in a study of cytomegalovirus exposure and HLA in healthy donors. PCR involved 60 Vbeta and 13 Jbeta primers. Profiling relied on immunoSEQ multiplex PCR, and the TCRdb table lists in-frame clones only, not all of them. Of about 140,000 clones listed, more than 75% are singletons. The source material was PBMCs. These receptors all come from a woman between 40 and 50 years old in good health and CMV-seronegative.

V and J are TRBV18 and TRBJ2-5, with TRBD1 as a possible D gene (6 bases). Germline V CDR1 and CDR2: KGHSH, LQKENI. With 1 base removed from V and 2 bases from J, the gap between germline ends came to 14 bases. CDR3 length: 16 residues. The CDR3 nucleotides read TGTGCCAGCTCACCACTACAAACAGGGATTCAAGAGACCCAGTACTTC. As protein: CASSPLQTGIQETQYF.

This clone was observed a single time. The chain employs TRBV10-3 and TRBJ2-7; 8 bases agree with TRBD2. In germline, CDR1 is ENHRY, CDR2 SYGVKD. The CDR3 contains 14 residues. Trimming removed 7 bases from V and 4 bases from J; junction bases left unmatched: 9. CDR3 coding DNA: TGTGCCATCATGATGGCTAGCGGGCAATACGAGCAGTACTTC. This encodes CAIMMASGQYEQYF.

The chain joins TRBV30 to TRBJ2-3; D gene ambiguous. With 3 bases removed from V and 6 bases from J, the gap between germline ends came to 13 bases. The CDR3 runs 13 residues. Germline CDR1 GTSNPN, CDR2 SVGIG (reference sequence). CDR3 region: CAWSPRQIDTQYF. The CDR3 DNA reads TGTGCCTGGAGCCCCAGGCAGATTGATACGCAGTATTTT.

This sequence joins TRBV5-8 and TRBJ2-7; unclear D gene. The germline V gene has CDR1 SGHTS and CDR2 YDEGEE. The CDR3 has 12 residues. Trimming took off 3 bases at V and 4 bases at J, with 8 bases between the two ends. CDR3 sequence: CASSSFTYEQYF. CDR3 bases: TGTGCCAGCAGCTCCTTCACTTACGAGCAGTACTTC.

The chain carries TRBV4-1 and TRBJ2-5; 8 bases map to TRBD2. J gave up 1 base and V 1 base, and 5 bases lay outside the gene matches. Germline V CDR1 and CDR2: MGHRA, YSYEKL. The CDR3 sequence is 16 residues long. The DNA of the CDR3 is TGCGCCAGCAGCCAAGGGGGACTAGAGGTCCAAGAGACCCAGTACTTC. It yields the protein CASSQGGLEVQETQYF.

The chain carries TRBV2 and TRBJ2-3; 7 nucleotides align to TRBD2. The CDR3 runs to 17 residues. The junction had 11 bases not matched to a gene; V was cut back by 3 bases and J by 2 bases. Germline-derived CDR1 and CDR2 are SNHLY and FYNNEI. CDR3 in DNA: TGTGCCAGCAGTGATGTGGGGGGGACGGTCATCACAGATACGCAGTATTTT. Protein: CASSDVGGTVITDTQYF.

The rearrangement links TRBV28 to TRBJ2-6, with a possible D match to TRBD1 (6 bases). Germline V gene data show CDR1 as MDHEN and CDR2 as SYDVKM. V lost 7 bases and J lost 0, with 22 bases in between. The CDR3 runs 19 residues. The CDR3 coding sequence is TGTGCCAGCAACCCACCCCTCGGGACAAAGCGCTCTGGGGCCAACGTCCTGACTTTC. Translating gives CASNPPLGTKRSGANVLTF.

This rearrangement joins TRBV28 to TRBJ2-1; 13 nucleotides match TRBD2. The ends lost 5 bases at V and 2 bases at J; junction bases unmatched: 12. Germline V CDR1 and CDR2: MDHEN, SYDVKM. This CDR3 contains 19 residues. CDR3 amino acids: CASSTTSGGGPRTYNEQFF. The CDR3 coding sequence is TGTGCCAGCAGTACAACTAGCGGGGGGGGCCCCCGAACCTACAATGAGCAGTTCTTC.

In nucleotides, the CDR3 is TGCGCCAGCAGCTTGGACAGGGACGAGCAGTACTTC. Amino acid sequence: CASSLDRDEQYF. The chain has TRBV5-1 and TRBJ2-7; perhaps TRBD1 as D (6 bases). CDR1 is SGHRS, CDR2 YFSETQ, per germline. CDR3 length: 12 amino acids. Trimming stripped 0 bases from V and 5 bases from J, with 6 bases between.

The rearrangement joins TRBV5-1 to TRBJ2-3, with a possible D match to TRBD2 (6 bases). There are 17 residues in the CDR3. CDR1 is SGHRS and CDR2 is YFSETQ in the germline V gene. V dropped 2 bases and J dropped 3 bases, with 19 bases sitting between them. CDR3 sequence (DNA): TGCGCCAGCAGCTTCGCCGTCCTAGCGCGCCGTACAGATACGCAGTATTTT. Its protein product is CASSFAVLARRTDTQYF.

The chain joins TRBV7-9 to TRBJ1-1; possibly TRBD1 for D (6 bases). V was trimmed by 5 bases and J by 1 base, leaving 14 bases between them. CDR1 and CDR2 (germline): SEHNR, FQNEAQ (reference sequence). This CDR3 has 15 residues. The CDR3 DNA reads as TGTGCCAGCAGCAAGGGGGACAACCAGAACACTGAAGCTTTCTTT. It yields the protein CASSKGDNQNTEAFF.

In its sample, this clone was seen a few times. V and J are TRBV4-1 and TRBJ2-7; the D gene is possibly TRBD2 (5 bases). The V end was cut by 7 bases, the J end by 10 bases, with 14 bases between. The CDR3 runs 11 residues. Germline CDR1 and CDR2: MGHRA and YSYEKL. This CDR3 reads CASNTEGDQYF. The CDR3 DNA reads TGCGCCAGCAACACCGAGGGTGATCAGTACTTC.

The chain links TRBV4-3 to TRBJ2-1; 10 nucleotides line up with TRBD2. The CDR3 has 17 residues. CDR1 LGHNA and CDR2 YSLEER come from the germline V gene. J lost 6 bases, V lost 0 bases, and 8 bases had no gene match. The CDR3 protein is CASSQDPSGGGRNEQFF. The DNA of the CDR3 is TGCGCCAGCAGCCAAGATCCCAGCGGGGGGGGCCGCAATGAGCAGTTCTTC.

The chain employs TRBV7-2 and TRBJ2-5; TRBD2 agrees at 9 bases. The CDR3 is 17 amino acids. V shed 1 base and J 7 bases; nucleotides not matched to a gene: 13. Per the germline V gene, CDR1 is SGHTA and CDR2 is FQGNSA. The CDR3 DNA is TGTGCCAGCAGCTTAGTCTTCTCCCCTAGCGGGGTGGGGACCCAGTACTTC. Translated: CASSLVFSPSGVGTQYF.

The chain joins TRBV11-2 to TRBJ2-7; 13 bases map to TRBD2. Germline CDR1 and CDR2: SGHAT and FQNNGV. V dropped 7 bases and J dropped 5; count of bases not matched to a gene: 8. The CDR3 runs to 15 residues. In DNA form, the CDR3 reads TGTGCCAGCACCTTGGGACTAGCGGGGCTGAACGAGCAGTACTTC. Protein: CASTLGLAGLNEQYF.

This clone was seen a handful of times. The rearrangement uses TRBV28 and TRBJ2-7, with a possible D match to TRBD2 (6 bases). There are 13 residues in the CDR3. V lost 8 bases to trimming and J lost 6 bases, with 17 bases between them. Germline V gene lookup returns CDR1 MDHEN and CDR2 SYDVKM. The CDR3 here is CASHGGLASEQYF. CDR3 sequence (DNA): TGTGCCAGCCACGGCGGGCTAGCGAGCGAGCAGTACTTC.

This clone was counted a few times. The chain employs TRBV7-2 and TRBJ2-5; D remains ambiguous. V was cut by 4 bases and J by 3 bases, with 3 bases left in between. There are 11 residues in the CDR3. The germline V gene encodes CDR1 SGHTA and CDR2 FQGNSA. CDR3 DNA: TGTGCCAGCAGCTCCAAAGAGACCCAGTACTTC. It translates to CASSSKETQYF.

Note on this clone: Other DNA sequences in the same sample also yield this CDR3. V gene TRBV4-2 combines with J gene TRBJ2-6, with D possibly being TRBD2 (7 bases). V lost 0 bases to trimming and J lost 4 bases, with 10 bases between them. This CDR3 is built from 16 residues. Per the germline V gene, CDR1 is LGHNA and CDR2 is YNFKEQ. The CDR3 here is CASSQDGGAGANVLTF. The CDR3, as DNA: TGTGCCAGCAGCCAAGATGGGGGGGCAGGGGCCAACGTCCTGACTTTC.

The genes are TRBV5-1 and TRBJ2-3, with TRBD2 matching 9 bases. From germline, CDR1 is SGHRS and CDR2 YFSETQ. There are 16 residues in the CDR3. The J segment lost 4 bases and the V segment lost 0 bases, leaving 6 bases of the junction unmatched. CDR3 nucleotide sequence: TGCGCCAGCAGCTTGGTCGGTAGCGGGGGCCCAGATACGCAGTATTTT. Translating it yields CASSLVGSGGPDTQYF. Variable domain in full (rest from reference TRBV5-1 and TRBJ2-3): KAGVTQTPRYLIKTRGQQVTLSCSPISGHRSVSWYQQTPGQGLQFLFEYFSETQRNKGNFPGRFSGRQFSNSRSEMNVSTLELGDSALYLCASSLVGSGGPDTQYFGPGTRLTVL.

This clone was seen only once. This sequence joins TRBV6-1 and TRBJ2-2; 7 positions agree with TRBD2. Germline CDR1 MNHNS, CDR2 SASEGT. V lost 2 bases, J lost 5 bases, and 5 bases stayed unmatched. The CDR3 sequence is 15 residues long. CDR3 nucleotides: TGTGCCAGCAGTGAAATGGGGGGGGATACCGGGGAGCTGTTTTTT. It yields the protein CASSEMGGDTGELFF.

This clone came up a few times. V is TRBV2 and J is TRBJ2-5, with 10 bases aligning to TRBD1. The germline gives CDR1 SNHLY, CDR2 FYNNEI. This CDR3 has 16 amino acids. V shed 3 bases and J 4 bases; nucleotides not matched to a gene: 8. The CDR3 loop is CASSDGTGDVGETQYF. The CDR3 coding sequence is TGTGCCAGCAGTGACGGGACAGGGGATGTTGGAGAGACCCAGTACTTC.

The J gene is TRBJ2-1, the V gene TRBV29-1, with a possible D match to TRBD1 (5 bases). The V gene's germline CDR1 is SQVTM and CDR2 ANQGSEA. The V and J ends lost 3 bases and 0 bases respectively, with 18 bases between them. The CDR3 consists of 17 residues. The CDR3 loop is CSVDKGPARSSYNEQFF. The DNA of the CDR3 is TGCAGCGTTGATAAGGGGCCTGCCCGGAGCTCCTACAATGAGCAGTTCTTC.